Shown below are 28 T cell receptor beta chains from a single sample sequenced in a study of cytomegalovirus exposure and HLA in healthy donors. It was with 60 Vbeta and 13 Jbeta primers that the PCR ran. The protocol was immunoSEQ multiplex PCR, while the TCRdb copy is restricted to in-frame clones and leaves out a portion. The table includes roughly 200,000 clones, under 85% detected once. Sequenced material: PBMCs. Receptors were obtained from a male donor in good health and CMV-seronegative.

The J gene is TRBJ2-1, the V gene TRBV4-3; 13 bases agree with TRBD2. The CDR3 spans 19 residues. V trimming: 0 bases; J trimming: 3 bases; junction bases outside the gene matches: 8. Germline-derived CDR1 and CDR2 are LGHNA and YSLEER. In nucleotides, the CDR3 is TGCGCCAGCAGCCAAGATCGGCGGACTAGCGGGAGATTCTACAATGAGCAGTTCTTC. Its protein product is CASSQDRRTSGRFYNEQFF.

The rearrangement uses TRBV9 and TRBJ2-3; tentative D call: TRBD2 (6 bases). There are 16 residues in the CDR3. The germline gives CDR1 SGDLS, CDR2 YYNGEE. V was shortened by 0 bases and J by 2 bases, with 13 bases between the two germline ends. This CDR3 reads CASSVVAGSSTDTQYF. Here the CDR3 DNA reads TGTGCCAGCAGCGTAGTGGCGGGGAGTTCCACAGATACGCAGTATTTT.

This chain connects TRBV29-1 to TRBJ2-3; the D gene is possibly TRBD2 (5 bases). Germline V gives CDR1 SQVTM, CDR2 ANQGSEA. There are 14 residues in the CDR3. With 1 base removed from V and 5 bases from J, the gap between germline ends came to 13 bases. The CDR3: CSVEGASGGDTQYF. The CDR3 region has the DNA TGCAGCGTTGAAGGGGCGAGCGGTGGAGATACGCAGTATTTT.

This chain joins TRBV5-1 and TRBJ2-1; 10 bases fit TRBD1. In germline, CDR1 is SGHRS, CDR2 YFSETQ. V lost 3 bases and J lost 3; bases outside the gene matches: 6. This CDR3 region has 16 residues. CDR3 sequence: CASSWGGTGDYNEQFF. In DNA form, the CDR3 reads TGCGCCAGCAGCTGGGGGGGGACAGGGGACTACAATGAGCAGTTCTTC. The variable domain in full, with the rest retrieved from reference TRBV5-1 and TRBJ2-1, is KAGVTQTPRYLIKTRGQQVTLSCSPISGHRSVSWYQQTPGQGLQFLFEYFSETQRNKGNFPGRFSGRQFSNSRSEMNVSTLELGDSALYLCASSWGGTGDYNEQFFGPGTRLTVL.

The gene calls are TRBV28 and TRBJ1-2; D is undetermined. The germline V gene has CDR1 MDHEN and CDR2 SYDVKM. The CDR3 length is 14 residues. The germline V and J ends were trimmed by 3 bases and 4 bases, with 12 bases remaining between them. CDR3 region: CASSLASFPYGYTF. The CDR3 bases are TGTGCCAGCAGTTTGGCCTCATTCCCCTATGGCTACACCTTC.

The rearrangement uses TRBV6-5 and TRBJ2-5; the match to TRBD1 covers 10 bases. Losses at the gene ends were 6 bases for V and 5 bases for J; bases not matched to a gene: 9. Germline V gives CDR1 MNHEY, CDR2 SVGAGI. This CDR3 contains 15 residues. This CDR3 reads CASRTWDRGEETQYF. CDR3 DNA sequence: TGTGCCAGCAGGACCTGGGACAGGGGCGAGGAGACCCAGTACTTC.

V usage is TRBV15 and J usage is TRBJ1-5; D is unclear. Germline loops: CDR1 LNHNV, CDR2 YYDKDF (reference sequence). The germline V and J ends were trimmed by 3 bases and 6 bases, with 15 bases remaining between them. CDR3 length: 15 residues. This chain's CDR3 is CATSSRPGAGQPQHF. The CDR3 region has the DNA TGTGCCACCAGCAGCCGCCCCGGCGCGGGTCAGCCCCAGCATTTT.

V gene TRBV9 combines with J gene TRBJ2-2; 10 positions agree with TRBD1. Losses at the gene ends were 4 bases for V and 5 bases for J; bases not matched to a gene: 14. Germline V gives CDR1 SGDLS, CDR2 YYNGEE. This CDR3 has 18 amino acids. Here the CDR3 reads CASSRSIWDRGQTGELFF. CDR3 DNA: TGTGCCAGCAGCCGTAGTATATGGGACAGGGGCCAGACCGGGGAGCTGTTTTTT.

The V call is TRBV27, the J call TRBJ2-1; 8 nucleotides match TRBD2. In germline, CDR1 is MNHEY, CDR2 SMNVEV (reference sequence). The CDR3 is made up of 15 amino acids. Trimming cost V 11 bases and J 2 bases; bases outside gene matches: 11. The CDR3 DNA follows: TGTGCCTCCGGGGGGGCGGGAGTTGCCTACAATGAGCAGTTCTTC. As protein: CASGGAGVAYNEQFF.

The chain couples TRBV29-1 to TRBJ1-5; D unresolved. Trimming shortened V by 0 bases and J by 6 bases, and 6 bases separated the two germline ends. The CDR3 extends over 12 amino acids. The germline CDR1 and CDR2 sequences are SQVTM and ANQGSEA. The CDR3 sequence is CSVEDRGQPQHF. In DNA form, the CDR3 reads TGCAGCGTTGAAGATAGAGGTCAGCCCCAGCATTTT.

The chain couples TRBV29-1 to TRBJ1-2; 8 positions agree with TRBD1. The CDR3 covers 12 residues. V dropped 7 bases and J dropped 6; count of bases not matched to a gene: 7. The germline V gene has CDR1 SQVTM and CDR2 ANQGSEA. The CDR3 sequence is CSGVQGGNGYTF. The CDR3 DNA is TGCAGCGGAGTACAGGGGGGGAATGGCTACACCTTC. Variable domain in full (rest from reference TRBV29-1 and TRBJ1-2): SAVISQKPSRDICQRGTSLTIQCQVDSQVTMMFWYRQQPGQSLTLIATANQGSEATYESGFVIDKFPISRPNLTFSTLTVSNMSPEDSSIYLCSGVQGGNGYTFGSGTRLTVV.

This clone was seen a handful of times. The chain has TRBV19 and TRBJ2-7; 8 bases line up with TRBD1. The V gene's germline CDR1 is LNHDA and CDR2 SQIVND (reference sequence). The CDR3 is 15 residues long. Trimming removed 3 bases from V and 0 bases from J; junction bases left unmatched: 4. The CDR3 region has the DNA TGTGCCAGTAGTATGTCAGGACAGGGCTCCTACGAGCAGTACTTC. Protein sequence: CASSMSGQGSYEQYF. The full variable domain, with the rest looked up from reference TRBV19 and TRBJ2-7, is DGGITQSPKYLFRKEGQNVTLSCEQNLNHDAMYWYRQDPGQGLRLIYYSQIVNDFQKGDIAEGYSVSREKKESFPLTVTSAQKNPTAFYLCASSMSGQGSYEQYFGPGTRLTVT.

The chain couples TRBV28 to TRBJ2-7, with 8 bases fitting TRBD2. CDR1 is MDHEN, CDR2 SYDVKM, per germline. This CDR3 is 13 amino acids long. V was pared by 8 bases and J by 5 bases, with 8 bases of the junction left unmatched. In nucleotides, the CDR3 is TGTGCCAGCCTAGCGGGTAACTGGGACGAGCAGTACTTC. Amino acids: CASLAGNWDEQYF.

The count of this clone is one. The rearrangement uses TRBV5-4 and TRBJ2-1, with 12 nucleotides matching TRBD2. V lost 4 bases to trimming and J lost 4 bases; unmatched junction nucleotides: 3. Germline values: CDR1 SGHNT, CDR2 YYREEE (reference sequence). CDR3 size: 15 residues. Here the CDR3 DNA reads TGTGCCAGCAGCCGTACTAGCGGGGGGTACAATGAGCAGTTCTTC. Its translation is CASSRTSGGYNEQFF.

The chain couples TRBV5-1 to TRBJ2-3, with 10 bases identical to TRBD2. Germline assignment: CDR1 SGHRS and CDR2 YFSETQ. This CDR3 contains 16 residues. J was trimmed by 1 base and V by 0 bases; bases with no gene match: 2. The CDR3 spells CASSLELAGRTDTQYF. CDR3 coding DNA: TGCGCCAGCAGCTTGGAACTAGCGGGGCGCACAGATACGCAGTATTTT.

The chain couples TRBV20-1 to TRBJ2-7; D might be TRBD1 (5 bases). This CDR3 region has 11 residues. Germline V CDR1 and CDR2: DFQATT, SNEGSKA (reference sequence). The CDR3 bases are TGCAGCCCGGCCAGGGACTACGAGCAGTACTTC. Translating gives CSPARDYEQYF.

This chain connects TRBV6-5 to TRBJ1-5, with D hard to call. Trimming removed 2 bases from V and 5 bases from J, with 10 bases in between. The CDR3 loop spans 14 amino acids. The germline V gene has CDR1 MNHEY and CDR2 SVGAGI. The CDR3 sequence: CASSYSGNDQPQHF. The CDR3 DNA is TGTGCCAGCAGTTACAGCGGGAACGATCAGCCCCAGCATTTT.

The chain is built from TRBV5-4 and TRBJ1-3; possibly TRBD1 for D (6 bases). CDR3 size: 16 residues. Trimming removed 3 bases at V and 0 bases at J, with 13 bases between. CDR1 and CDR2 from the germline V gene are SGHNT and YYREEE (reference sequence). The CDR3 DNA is TGTGCCAGCAGCTCCAGACAGGACTTCTCTGGAAACACCATATATTTT. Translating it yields CASSSRQDFSGNTIYF.

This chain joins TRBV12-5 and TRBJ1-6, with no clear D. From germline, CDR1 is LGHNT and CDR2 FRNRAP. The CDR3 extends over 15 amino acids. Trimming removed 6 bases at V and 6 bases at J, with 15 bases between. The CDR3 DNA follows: TGTGCTAGTGGCTACAGCTCCAGTAGTAATTCACCCCTCCACTTT. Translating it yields CASGYSSSSNSPLHF.

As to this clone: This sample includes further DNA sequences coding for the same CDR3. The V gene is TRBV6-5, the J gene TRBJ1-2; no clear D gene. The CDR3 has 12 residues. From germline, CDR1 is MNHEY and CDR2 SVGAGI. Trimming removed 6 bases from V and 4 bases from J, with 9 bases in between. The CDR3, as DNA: TGTGCCAGCAGGGGCAGTTCCTATGGCTACACCTTC. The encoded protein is CASRGSSYGYTF.

The CDR3, as DNA: TGCGCCAGCAGCTTGGCGATCGGGAGCTCCTACGAGCAGTACTTC. As protein: CASSLAIGSSYEQYF. V gene TRBV5-1 combines with J gene TRBJ2-7, with D maybe TRBD2 (6 bases). The V and J ends lost 0 bases and 0 bases respectively, with 10 bases between them. This CDR3 spans 15 amino acids. The germline gives CDR1 SGHRS, CDR2 YFSETQ.

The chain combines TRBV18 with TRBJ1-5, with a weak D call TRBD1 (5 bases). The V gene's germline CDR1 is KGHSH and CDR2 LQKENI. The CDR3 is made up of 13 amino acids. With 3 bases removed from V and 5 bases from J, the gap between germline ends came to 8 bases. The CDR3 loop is CASSPDRYQPQHF. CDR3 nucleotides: TGTGCCAGCTCACCTGACAGATATCAGCCCCAGCATTTT. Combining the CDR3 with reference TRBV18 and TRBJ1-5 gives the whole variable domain NAGVMQNPRHLVRRRGQEARLRCSPMKGHSHVYWYRQLPEEGLKFMVYLQKENIIDESGMPKERFSAEFPKEGPSILRIQQVVRGDSAAYFCASSPDRYQPQHFGDGTRLSIL.

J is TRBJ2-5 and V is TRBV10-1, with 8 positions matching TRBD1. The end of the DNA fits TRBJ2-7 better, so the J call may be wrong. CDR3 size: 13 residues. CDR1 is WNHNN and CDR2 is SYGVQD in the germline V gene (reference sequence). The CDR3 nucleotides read TGCGCCAGCAGTGAACGGACAGGGTACGAGCAGTACTTC. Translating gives CASSERTGYEQYF.

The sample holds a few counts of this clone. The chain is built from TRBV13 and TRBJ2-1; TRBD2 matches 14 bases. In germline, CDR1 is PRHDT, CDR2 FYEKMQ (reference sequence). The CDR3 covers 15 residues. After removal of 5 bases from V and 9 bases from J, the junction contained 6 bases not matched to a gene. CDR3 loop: CASSTGLAGVVEQFF. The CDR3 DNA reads TGTGCCAGCAGCACGGGACTAGCGGGAGTGGTTGAGCAGTTCTTC.

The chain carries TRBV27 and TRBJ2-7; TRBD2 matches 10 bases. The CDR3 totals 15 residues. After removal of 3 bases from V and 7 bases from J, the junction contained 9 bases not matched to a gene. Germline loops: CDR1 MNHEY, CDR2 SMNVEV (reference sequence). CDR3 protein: CASSFNLAGAQEQYF. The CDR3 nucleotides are TGTGCCAGCAGTTTTAACCTAGCGGGAGCTCAAGAGCAGTACTTC.

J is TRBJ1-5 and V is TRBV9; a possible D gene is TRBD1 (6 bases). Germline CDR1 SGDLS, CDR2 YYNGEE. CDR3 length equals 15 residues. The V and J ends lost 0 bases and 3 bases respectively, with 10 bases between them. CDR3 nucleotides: TGTGCCAGCAGCGTAGGAGGGGGGGACAATCAGCCCCAGCATTTT. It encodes CASSVGGGDNQPQHF. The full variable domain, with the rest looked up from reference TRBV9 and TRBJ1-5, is DSGVTQTPKHLITATGQRVTLRCSPRSGDLSVYWYQQSLDQGLQFLIQYYNGEERAKGNILERFSAQQFPDLHSELNLSSLELGDSALYFCASSVGGGDNQPQHFGDGTRLSIL.

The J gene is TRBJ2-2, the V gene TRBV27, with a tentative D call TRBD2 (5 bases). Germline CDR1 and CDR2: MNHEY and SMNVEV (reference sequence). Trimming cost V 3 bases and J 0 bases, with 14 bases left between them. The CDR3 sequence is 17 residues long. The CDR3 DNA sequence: TGTGCCAGCAGTTTCCACCGGGGATCCGCGAACACCGGGGAGCTGTTTTTT. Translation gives CASSFHRGSANTGELFF.

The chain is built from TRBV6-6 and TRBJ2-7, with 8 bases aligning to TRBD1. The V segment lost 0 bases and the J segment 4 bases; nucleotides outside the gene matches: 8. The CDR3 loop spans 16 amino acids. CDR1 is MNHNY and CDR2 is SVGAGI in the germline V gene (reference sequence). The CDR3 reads CASSYSGTGIQYEQYF. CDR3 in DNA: TGTGCCAGCAGTTACTCCGGGACAGGTATTCAATACGAGCAGTACTTC.